Shown below are 9 T cell receptor beta chains from a single sample sequenced in a study of shared clonotypes between healthy human individuals. Sequencing was performed with immunoSEQ multiplex PCR; in TCRdb, only in-frame clones are kept and a portion is missing. The profile shows 520,000 or so clones, 79% of them singletons. What was sequenced was PBMCs. Receptors were obtained from a woman between 35 and 50 years old in good health. Some clones in this sample may be carry-over from other donors' samples.

The chain is built from TRBV6-5 and TRBJ2-3; possibly TRBD1 or TRBD2 for D (5 bases each). Germline V CDR1 and CDR2: MNHEY, SVGAGI. This CDR3 comprises 13 residues. The V and J ends lost 7 bases and 1 base respectively, with 9 bases between them. CDR3: CASMGPGTDTQYF. For the CDR3, the DNA is TGTGCCAGCATGGGACCAGGCACAGATACGCAGTATTTT.

The rearrangement uses TRBV19 and TRBJ2-1, with D possibly matching TRBD2 (5 bases). CDR1 LNHDA and CDR2 SQIVND come from the germline V gene (reference sequence). V lost 4 bases and J lost 2, with 12 bases in between. CDR3 length: 15 residues. DNA for the CDR3: TGTGCCAGTAGTACCCTAGCTTACCCCTACAATGAGCAGTTCTTC. It specifies CASSTLAYPYNEQFF.

This chain uses TRBV7-6 with TRBJ2-5; the D gene is possibly TRBD2 (5 bases). The CDR3 is 13 amino acids. V lost 4 bases and J 5 bases, leaving 11 bases between the germline ends. Germline V gene sequence: CDR1 SGHVS, CDR2 FNYEAQ. The CDR3 nucleotides read TGTGCCAGCAGCTCCAGTCGCGGGGAGACCCAGTACTTC. Its protein product is CASSSSRGETQYF.

The chain has TRBV4-1 and TRBJ1-5; D may be TRBD1 (5 bases). CDR3 length: 15 residues. Germline V gene lookup returns CDR1 MGHRA and CDR2 YSYEKL. Trimming cost V 0 bases and J 4 bases, with 10 bases left between them. CDR3 nucleotides: TGCGCCAGCAGCCAAGATTCGGCAGGGAATCAGCCCCAGCATTTT. Translating gives CASSQDSAGNQPQHF.

This clone came up a few times. V gene TRBV6-1 combines with J gene TRBJ1-3; D is uncertain. Germline lookup yields CDR1 MNHNS and CDR2 SASEGT. The length of the CDR3 is 16 residues. Between the trimmed V and J ends, which lost 1 base and 4 bases, there was a span of 14 bases. CDR3 in DNA: TGTGCCAGCAGTGAAGGTCGGGTCTTAGCCGGAAACACCATATATTTT. Protein product: CASSEGRVLAGNTIYF.

The chain has TRBV11-2 and TRBJ1-1; no firm D call. Trimming cost V 5 bases and J 2 bases, with 6 bases left between them. The germline gives CDR1 SGHAT, CDR2 FQNNGV. CDR3 size: 12 residues. The DNA for the CDR3 is TGTGCCAGCAGCAGAGCAAACACTGAAGCTTTCTTT. The encoded protein is CASSRANTEAFF.

The CDR3 protein is CASRVHGPNGEQYF. CDR3 nucleotide sequence: TGTGCCAGCAGAGTCCATGGTCCCAACGGCGAGCAGTACTTC. V gene TRBV5-4 combines with J gene TRBJ2-7, with D unresolved. The V and J ends lost 5 bases and 6 bases respectively, with 18 bases between them. The CDR3 has 14 amino acids. CDR1 is SGHNT and CDR2 is YYREEE in the germline V gene (reference sequence).

The rearrangement joins TRBV5-6 to TRBJ2-5; either TRBD1 or TRBD2 may fit D (5 bases each). The CDR3 sequence is 15 residues long. V lost 0 bases, J lost 4 bases, and 13 bases lay in between. From germline, CDR1 is SGHDT and CDR2 YYEEEE. CDR3 bases: TGTGCCAGCAGCTTGGTTCCGCAGGGAGTAGAGACCCAGTACTTC. Protein: CASSLVPQGVETQYF.

V and J are TRBV18 and TRBJ1-1; no reliable D call. Trimming took off 3 bases at V and 7 bases at J, with 6 bases between the two ends. Looked up from germline, CDR1 is KGHSH and CDR2 is LQKENI. The CDR3 covers 11 residues. CDR3 DNA: TGTGCCAGCTCACCGAATAGTGAAGCTTTCTTT. This gives the protein CASSPNSEAFF.